The T cell receptor (beta chain) described here comes from a study of cytomegalovirus exposure and HLA in healthy donors. Primers included in the PCR were 60 Vbeta and 13 Jbeta primers. TCRdb's copy holds only in-frame clones and misses some; the assay was immunoSEQ multiplex PCR. The repertoire holds about 200,000 clones, with about 80% as singletons. V was pared by 6 bases and J by 5 bases, with 1 base of the junction left unmatched. This CDR3 spans 13 amino acids. CDR1 and CDR2 (germline): ENHRY, SYGVKD. The sample taken for sequencing was PBMCs. This clonotype was sampled from a woman in her 30s in good health and CMV-seronegative. The J gene is TRBJ2-1, the V gene TRBV10-3; 10 nucleotides line up with TRBD1. Here the CDR3 reads CAIRDRGHNEQFF. The CDR3 coding sequence is TGTGCCATCAGAGACAGGGGGCACAATGAGCAGTTCTTC.